Sequencing of this T cell receptor (beta chain) was carried out in a study of blood T cell repertoires in COVID-19. Across the study: From the United States, Italy and Spain came samples of acute and convalescent COVID-19. PBMCs, B-cell-depleted T cells, or T cells were the source of the cDNA or gDNA that made up the material.

As handled by the study authors: It was from reference gene primer amplification that nucleated cell counts were estimated. Generated by immunoSEQ multiplex PCR, the TCRdb table keeps only in-frame clones and is missing some. V and J calls and clone size are copied from that table; D and trimming were computed from the DNA. Among 30,000 or so clones listed, almost 90% were seen once. Germline CDR1 SGHTA, CDR2 FQGNSA. Trimming removed 1 base from V and 3 bases from J; junction bases left unmatched: 8. The CDR3 length is 16 residues. The rearrangement links TRBV7-2 to TRBJ2-5, with 7 bases aligning to TRBD1. Sequenced: peripheral blood. The sequence was obtained from a man aged 55-75 years with active COVID-19. Written as DNA, the CDR3 is TGTGCCAGCAGCTTAGGGTCCGGGACAGATAAAGAGACCCAGTACTTC. This encodes CASSLGSGTDKETQYF.